The next 19 T cell receptor beta chains were all read from a single sample in a study of OX40 agonist ivuxolimab in advanced cancers. The table came from immunoSEQ multiplex PCR; TCRdb's copy has only in-frame clones and leaves some out. The data show about 62,000 clones, with about 80% seen just once and 5.5% held by the top ten. The sequencing here drew on CD4+ or CD8+ T cells sorted from blood, taken in a trial of the OX40 agonist ivuxolimab. The receptor set was obtained from an adult with an advanced solid tumor such as melanoma, head and neck, liver or kidney cancer.

The chain has TRBV28 and TRBJ2-7, with 8 bases aligning to TRBD1. This CDR3 region has 14 residues. With V trimmed by 6 bases and J by 5 bases, 9 bases remained unmatched. Germline CDR1 is MDHEN and CDR2 is SYDVKM. This CDR3 reads CASRATGEVNEQYF. The CDR3 DNA follows: TGTGCCAGCAGAGCGACAGGGGAGGTTAACGAGCAGTACTTC. Variable domain in full (rest from reference TRBV28 and TRBJ2-7): DVKVTQSSRYLVKRTGEKVFLECVQDMDHENMFWYRQDPGLGLRLIYFSYDVKMKEKGDIPEGYSVSREKKERFSLILESASTNQTSMYLCASRATGEVNEQYFGPGTRLTVT.

The J gene is TRBJ2-5, the V gene TRBV5-1; D might be TRBD2 (6 bases). The CDR3 totals 13 residues. CDR1 and CDR2 (germline): SGHRS, YFSETQ. V dropped 4 bases and J dropped 5 bases, with 12 bases sitting between them. CDR3 coding DNA: TGCGCCAGCAGCCCGGGAGAAAGGGAGACCCAGTACTTC. Protein: CASSPGERETQYF.

The chain combines TRBV2 with TRBJ2-4, with 11 bases lining up with TRBD1. V trimming: 6 bases; J trimming: 5 bases; junction bases outside the gene matches: 9. Germline CDR1 reads SNHLY; CDR2 reads FYNNEI. The CDR3 consists of 16 residues. The CDR3 sequence: CASRPLGTGGQNIQYF. As DNA, the CDR3 is TGTGCCAGCAGGCCGCTCGGGACAGGGGGTCAAAACATTCAGTACTTC. Variable domain in full (rest from reference TRBV2 and TRBJ2-4): EPEVTQTPSHQVTQMGQEVILRCVPISNHLYFYWYRQILGQKVEFLVSFYNNEISEKSEIFDDQFSVERPDGSNFTLKIRSTKLEDSAMYFCASRPLGTGGQNIQYFGAGTRLSVL.

By its share, this clone is medium-sized. The rearrangement links TRBV7-2 to TRBJ1-1, with D possibly being TRBD1 (6 bases). Looked up from germline, CDR1 is SGHTA and CDR2 is FQGNSA. The CDR3 totals 12 residues. The V end was cut by 3 bases, the J end by 11 bases, with 13 bases between. CDR3 nucleotides: TGTGCCAGCAGCTTGCACCGGGACACGGCTTTCTTT. Translation: CASSLHRDTAFF.

In its sample, this clone was seen once. The chain links TRBV5-1 to TRBJ1-2; 12 nucleotides match TRBD1. This CDR3 is 17 amino acids long. V lost 3 bases and J lost 4; bases outside the gene matches: 10. Germline CDR1 reads SGHRS; CDR2 reads YFSETQ. The CDR3 DNA is TGCGCCAGCAGCTCTAGCCCGGGACAGGGGGCGTCCTATGGCTACACCTTC. Amino acids: CASSSSPGQGASYGYTF.

The J gene is TRBJ2-1, the V gene TRBV7-9; D is possibly TRBD1 (6 bases). The V gene lost 7 bases and the J gene lost 5 bases, with 15 bases spanning the gap. Germline V gene lookup returns CDR1 SEHNR and CDR2 FQNEAQ (reference sequence). The CDR3 is 14 residues long. CDR3 nucleotides: TGTGCCAGCACCCTGGACAGTCCGAACAATGAGCAGTTCTTC. It translates to CASTLDSPNNEQFF.

This clone has only a few counts. The chain carries TRBV21-1 and TRBJ2-5; the D call in the table, TRBD1, was not verified against the DNA. TRBV21-1 is labeled a pseudogene. The CDR3 has 16 residues. For the CDR3, the DNA is TGTGCCAGCAGCAATCGGGACAGACTCCGACAAGAGACCCAGTACTTC. Translated: CASSNRDRLRQETQYF.

This clone was found a few times. Other nucleotide sequences from this sample produce the same CDR3. J is TRBJ2-4 and V is TRBV28; D call uncertain. The length of the CDR3 is 14 residues. CDR1 is MDHEN, CDR2 SYDVKM, per germline. V lost 2 bases and J 0 bases, leaving 5 bases between the germline ends. DNA for the CDR3: TGTGCCAGCAGTTTAGCAGGAGCCAAAAACATTCAGTACTTC. It encodes CASSLAGAKNIQYF.

The chain uses TRBV5-1 and TRBJ2-3, with 12 nucleotides matching TRBD1. The CDR3 has 16 amino acids. V shed 4 bases, J shed 1 base, and the junction held 4 bases outside the gene matches. Per germline, CDR1 SGHRS and CDR2 YFSETQ. The DNA of the CDR3 is TGCGCCAGCAGCCAGGGACAGGGGGCTCGCACAGATACGCAGTATTTT. Encoded protein: CASSQGQGARTDTQYF.

V is TRBV28 and J is TRBJ1-1, with 10 positions matching TRBD1. Germline CDR1 and CDR2: MDHEN and SYDVKM. This CDR3 is 14 amino acids long. With V trimmed by 2 bases and J by 9 bases, 6 bases remained unmatched. CDR3 amino acids: CASSLGTDRGKAFF. The DNA of the CDR3 is TGTGCCAGCAGTTTAGGGACGGACAGGGGGAAAGCTTTCTTT.

DNA of the CDR3: TGCGCCAGCAGCTCCTGGGCGGTTAGCTCGGGCGAGCAGTACTTC. Amino acids: CASSSWAVSSGEQYF. The genes are TRBV5-1 and TRBJ2-7, with D uncertain. This CDR3 has 15 residues. Deletions cut 3 bases from V and 6 bases from J, with 19 bases between. Germline-derived CDR1 and CDR2 are SGHRS and YFSETQ.

This chain connects TRBV7-8 to TRBJ2-1; 9 nucleotides agree with TRBD2. Trimming took 2 bases from V and 7 from J; bases not matched to a gene: 9. Germline V CDR1 and CDR2: SGHVS, FQNEAQ. This CDR3 has 16 amino acids. Here the CDR3 DNA reads TGTGCCAGCAGCTTAAGGCTAGCGGGGATCCAGAATGAGCAGTTCTTC. The encoded protein is CASSLRLAGIQNEQFF.

V gene TRBV9 combines with J gene TRBJ2-1; D might be TRBD2 (6 bases). Germline V gene lookup returns CDR1 SGDLS and CDR2 YYNGEE. The CDR3 is 15 amino acids. The V end was cut by 4 bases, the J end by 2 bases, with 13 bases between. In DNA form, the CDR3 reads TGTGCCAGCAGCCCGAAAGCGGGTCCCTACAATGAGCAGTTCTTC. Translation: CASSPKAGPYNEQFF.

The chain carries TRBV28 and TRBJ2-3; 8 nucleotides match TRBD1. Germline lookup yields CDR1 MDHEN and CDR2 SYDVKM. The CDR3 consists of 16 residues. V shed 2 bases, J shed 2 bases, and the junction held 6 bases outside the gene matches. CDR3 sequence reads: CASSLGGDRYTDTQYF. For the CDR3, the DNA is TGTGCCAGCAGTTTAGGAGGGGACAGGTACACAGATACGCAGTATTTT.

This sequence joins TRBV7-2 and TRBJ2-6; D call uncertain. V lost 1 base and J 0 bases, leaving 16 bases between the germline ends. The CDR3 loop spans 19 amino acids. Germline assignment: CDR1 SGHTA and CDR2 FQGNSA. In DNA, the CDR3 is TGTGCCAGCAGCTTAGTGGAAGTGCCAGGCGTCTCTGGGGCCAACGTCCTGACTTTC. Its protein is CASSLVEVPGVSGANVLTF.

The chain is built from TRBV27 and TRBJ2-1; TRBD1 matches 11 bases. The V segment lost 6 bases and the J segment 7 bases; nucleotides outside the gene matches: 11. CDR1 and CDR2 from the germline V gene are MNHEY and SMNVEV (reference sequence). The CDR3 runs 16 residues. The CDR3 sequence is CASRRDRGVVGNEQFF. DNA for the CDR3: TGTGCCAGCAGGAGGGACAGGGGGGTGGTAGGGAATGAGCAGTTCTTC.

V usage is TRBV2 and J usage is TRBJ2-5; D possibly corresponds to TRBD2 (6 bases). Trimming cost V 6 bases and J 3 bases, with 23 bases left between them. This CDR3 is built from 17 residues. From germline, CDR1 is SNHLY and CDR2 FYNNEI. CDR3 residues: CASRKGFGLAREETQYF. The CDR3 coding sequence is TGTGCCAGCAGGAAGGGGTTTGGGCTAGCGAGAGAAGAGACCCAGTACTTC.

The chain has TRBV4-3 and TRBJ2-1; D unresolved. The V end was cut by 0 bases, the J end by 0 bases, with 12 bases between. The CDR3 runs 17 residues. Germline values: CDR1 LGHNA, CDR2 YSLEER. CDR3 protein: CASSQDLPYSSYNEQFF. For the CDR3, the DNA is TGCGCCAGCAGCCAAGATCTACCCTATAGCTCCTACAATGAGCAGTTCTTC.

The J gene is TRBJ2-2, the V gene TRBV2; 7 bases fit TRBD2. Germline V lookup: CDR1 SNHLY, CDR2 FYNNEI. The CDR3 extends over 16 amino acids. The junction had 16 bases not matched to a gene; V was cut back by 10 bases and J by 5 bases. The CDR3 reads CATSKMAGRETGELFF. In DNA form, the CDR3 reads TGTGCCACTTCAAAGATGGCAGGGCGGGAGACCGGGGAGCTGTTTTTT. Full variable domain (outside the CDR3, taken from reference TRBV2 and TRBJ2-2): EPEVTQTPSHQVTQMGQEVILRCVPISNHLYFYWYRQILGQKVEFLVSFYNNEISEKSEIFDDQFSVERPDGSNFTLKIRSTKLEDSAMYFCATSKMAGRETGELFFGEGSRLTVL.